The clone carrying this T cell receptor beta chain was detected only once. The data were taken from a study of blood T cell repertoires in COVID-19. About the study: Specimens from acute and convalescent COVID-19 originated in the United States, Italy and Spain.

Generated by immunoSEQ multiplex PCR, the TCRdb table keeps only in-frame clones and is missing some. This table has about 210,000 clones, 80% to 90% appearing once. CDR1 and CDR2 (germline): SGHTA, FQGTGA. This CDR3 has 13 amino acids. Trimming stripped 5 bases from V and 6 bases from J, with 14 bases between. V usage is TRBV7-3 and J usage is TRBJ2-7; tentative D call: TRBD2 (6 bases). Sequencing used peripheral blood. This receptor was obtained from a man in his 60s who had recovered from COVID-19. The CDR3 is CASSPSQGGEQYF. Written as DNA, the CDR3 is TGTGCCAGCAGCCCAAGCCAGGGAGGCGAGCAGTACTTC.